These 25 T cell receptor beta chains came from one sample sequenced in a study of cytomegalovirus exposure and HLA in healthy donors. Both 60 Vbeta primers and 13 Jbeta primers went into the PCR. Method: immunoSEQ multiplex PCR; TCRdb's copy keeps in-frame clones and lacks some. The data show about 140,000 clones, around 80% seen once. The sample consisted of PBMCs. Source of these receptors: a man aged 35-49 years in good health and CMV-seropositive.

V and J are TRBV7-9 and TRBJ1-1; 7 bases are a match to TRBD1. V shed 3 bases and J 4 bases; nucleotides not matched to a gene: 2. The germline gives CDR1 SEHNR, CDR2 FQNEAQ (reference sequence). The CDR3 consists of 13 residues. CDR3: CASSFPGGTEAFF. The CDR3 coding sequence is TGTGCCAGCAGCTTCCCAGGGGGCACTGAAGCTTTCTTT.

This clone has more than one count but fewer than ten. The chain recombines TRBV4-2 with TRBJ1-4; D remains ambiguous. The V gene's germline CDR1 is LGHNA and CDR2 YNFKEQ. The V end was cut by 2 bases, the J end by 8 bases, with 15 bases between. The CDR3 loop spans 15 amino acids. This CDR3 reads CASSQIGGTGEKLFF. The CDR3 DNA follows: TGTGCCAGCAGCCAAATAGGAGGAACTGGGGAAAAACTGTTTTTT.

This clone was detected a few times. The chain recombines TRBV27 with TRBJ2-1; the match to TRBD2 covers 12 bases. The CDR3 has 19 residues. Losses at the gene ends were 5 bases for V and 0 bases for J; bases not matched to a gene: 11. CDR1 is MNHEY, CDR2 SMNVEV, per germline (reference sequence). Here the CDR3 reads CASSPLAGGTISSYNEQFF. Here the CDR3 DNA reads TGTGCCAGCAGTCCCCTAGCGGGGGGGACTATTAGCTCCTACAATGAGCAGTTCTTC.

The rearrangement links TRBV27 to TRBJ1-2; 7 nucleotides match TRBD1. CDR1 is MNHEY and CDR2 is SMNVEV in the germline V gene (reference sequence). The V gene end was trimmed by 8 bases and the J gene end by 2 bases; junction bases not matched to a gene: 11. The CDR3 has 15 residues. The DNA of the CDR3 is TGTGCCAGCCTCAATCCGGGACAGAAAAACTATGGCTACACCTTC. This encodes CASLNPGQKNYGYTF.

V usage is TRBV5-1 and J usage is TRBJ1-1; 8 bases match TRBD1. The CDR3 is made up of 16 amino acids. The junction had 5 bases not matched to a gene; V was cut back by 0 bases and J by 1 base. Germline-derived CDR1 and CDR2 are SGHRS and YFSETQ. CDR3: CASSLAEGQGNTEAFF. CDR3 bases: TGCGCCAGCAGCTTGGCCGAAGGACAGGGGAACACTGAAGCTTTCTTT.

The CDR3 DNA is TGTGCCAGTAGTAGATCGGACCGGGACTGGGACTGGGATACGCAGTATTTT. Translated, it gives CASSRSDRDWDWDTQYF. This chain links TRBV19 with TRBJ2-3; perhaps TRBD2 as D (6 bases). The CDR3 sequence is 17 residues long. V was cut by 4 bases and J by 6 bases, with 23 bases left in between. CDR1 LNHDA and CDR2 SQIVND come from the germline V gene (reference sequence).

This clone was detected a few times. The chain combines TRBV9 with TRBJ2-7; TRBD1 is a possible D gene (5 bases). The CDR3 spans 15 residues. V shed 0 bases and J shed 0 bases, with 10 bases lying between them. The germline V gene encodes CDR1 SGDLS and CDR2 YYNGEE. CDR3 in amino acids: CASSVGSGYSYEQYF. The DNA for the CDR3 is TGTGCCAGCAGCGTAGGTTCAGGGTACTCCTACGAGCAGTACTTC.

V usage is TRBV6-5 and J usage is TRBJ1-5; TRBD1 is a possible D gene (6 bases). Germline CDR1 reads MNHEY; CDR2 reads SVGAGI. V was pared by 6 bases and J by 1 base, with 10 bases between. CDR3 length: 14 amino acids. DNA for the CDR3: TGTGCCAGCAGACTGGACAGCAGCAATCAGCCCCAGCATTTT. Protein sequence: CASRLDSSNQPQHF.

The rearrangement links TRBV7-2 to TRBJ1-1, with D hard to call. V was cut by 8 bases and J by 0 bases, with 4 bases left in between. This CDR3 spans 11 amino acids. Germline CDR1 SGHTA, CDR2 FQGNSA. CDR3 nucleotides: TGTGCCAGCGCGATGAACACTGAAGCTTTCTTT. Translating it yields CASAMNTEAFF.

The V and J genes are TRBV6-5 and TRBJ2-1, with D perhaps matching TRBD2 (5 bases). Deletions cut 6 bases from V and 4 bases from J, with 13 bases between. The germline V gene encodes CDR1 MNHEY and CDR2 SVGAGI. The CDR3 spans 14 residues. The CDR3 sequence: CASSPGRGYNEQFF. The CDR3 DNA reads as TGTGCCAGCAGCCCCGGACGGGGATACAATGAGCAGTTCTTC.

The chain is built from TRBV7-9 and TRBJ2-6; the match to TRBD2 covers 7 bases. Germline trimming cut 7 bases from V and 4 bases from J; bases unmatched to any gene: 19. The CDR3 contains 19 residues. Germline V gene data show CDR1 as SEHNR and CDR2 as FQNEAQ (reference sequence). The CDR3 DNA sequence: TGTGCCAGCACCTACTGGGGGAGGGGCCCCCATTCGGGGGCCAACGTCCTGACTTTC. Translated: CASTYWGRGPHSGANVLTF.

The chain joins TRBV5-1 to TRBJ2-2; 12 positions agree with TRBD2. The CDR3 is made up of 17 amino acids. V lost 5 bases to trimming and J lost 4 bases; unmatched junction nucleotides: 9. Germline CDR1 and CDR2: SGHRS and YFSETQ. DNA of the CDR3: TGCGCCAGCAGGTTGACTAGCGGGAGCCCCTCCACCGGGGAGCTGTTTTTT. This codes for CASRLTSGSPSTGELFF. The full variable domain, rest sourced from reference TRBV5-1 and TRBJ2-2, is KAGVTQTPRYLIKTRGQQVTLSCSPISGHRSVSWYQQTPGQGLQFLFEYFSETQRNKGNFPGRFSGRQFSNSRSEMNVSTLELGDSALYLCASRLTSGSPSTGELFFGEGSRLTVL.

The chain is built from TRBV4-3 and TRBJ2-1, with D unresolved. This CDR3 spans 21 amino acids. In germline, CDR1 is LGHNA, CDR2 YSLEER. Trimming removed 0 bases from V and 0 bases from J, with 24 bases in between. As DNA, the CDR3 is TGCGCCAGCAGCCAAGATCCCTGGGTAGACGGGTCGGTTAGCTCCTACAATGAGCAGTTCTTC. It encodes CASSQDPWVDGSVSSYNEQFF.

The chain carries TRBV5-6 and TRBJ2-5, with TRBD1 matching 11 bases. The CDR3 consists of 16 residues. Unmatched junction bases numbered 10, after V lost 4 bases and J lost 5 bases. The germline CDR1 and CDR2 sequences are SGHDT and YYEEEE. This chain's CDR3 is CASSPIGTGGGETQYF. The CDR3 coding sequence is TGTGCCAGCAGCCCGATCGGGACAGGGGGTGGGGAGACCCAGTACTTC.

The chain's CDR3 is CASSLWGGQGSFYNSPLHF. In nucleotides, the CDR3 is TGTGCCAGCAGTTTATGGGGGGGACAGGGGTCCTTCTATAATTCACCCCTCCACTTT. V gene TRBV28 combines with J gene TRBJ1-6, with 10 bases identical to TRBD1. V was clipped by 0 bases and J by 3 bases; unmatched bases: 8. CDR3 length equals 19 residues. Germline-derived CDR1 and CDR2 are MDHEN and SYDVKM.

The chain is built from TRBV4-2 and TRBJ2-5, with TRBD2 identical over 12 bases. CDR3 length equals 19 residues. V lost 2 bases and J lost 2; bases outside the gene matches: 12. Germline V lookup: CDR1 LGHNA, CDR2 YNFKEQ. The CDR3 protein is CASSQPSSGGASFQETQYF. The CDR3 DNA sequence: TGTGCCAGCAGCCAACCCTCTAGCGGGGGGGCAAGTTTTCAAGAGACCCAGTACTTC.

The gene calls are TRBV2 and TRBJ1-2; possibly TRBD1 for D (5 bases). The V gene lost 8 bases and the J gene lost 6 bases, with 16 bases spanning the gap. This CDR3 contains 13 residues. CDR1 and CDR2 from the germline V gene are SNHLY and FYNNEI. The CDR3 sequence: CASYGGFVDGYTF. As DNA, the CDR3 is TGTGCCAGCTACGGGGGATTCGTGGATGGCTACACCTTC.

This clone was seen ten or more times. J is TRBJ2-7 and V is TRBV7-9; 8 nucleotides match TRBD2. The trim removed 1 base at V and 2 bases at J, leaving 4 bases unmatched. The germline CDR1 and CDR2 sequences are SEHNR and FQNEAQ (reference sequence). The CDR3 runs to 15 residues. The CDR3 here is CASSLGTSGTYEQYF. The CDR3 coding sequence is TGTGCCAGCAGCTTAGGAACTAGCGGTACCTACGAGCAGTACTTC.

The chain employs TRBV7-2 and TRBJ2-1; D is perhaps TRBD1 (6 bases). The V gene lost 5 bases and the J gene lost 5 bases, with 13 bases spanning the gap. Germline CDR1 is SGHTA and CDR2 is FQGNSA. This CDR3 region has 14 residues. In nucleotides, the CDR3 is TGTGCCAGCAGCCTCGTTACAGGGAACAATGAGCAGTTCTTC. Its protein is CASSLVTGNNEQFF.

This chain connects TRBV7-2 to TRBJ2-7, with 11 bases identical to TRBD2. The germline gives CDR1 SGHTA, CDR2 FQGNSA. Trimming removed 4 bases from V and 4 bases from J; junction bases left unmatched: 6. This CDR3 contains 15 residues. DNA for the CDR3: TGTGCCAGCAGCTCCTTAGCGGGAGGGGTTTACGAGCAGTACTTC. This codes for CASSSLAGGVYEQYF.

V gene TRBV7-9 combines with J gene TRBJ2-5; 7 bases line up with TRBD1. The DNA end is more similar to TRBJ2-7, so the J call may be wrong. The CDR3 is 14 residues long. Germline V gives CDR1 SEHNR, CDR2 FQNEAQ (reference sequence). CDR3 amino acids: CASSLGQGVDEQYF. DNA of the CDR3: TGTGCCAGCAGCTTAGGGCAGGGGGTCGACGAGCAGTACTTC.

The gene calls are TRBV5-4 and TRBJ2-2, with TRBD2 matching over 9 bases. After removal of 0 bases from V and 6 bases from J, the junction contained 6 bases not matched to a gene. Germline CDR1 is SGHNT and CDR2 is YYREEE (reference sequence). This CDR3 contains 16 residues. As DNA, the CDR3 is TGTGCCAGCAGCTTGGGGCTAGCGGGGACCGCCGGGGAGCTGTTTTTT. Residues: CASSLGLAGTAGELFF.

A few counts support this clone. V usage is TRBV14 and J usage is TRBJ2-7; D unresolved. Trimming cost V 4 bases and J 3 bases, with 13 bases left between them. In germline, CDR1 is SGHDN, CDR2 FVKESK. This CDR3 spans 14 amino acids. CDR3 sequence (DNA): TGTGCCAGCAGCCCTAAGAGAACGAACTACGAGCAGTACTTC. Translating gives CASSPKRTNYEQYF.

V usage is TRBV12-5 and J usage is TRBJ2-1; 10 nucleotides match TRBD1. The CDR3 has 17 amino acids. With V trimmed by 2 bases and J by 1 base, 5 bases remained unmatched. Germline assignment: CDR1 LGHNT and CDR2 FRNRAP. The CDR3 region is CASGLKGGQGSYNEQFF. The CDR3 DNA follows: TGTGCTAGTGGTTTGAAGGGGGGACAGGGGTCCTACAATGAGCAGTTCTTC.

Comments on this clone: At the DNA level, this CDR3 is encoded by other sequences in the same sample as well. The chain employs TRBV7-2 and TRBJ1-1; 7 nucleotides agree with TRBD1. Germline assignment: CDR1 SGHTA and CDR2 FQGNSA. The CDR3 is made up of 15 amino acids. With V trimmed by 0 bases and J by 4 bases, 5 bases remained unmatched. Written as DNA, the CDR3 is TGTGCCAGCAGCTTAGCCCCAGGGGGAGGCACTGAAGCTTTCTTT. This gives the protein CASSLAPGGGTEAFF. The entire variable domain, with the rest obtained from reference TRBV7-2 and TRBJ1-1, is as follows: GAGVSQSPSNKVTEKGKDVELRCDPISGHTALYWYRQSLGQGLEFLIYFQGNSAPDKSGLPSDRFSAERTGGSVSTLTIQRTQQEDSAVYLCASSLAPGGGTEAFFGQGTRLTVV.